The clone carrying this TCR beta chain appeared once. As yet, its antigen is unknown. The entry originates in a study of shared clonotypes between healthy human individuals. The germline V gene has CDR1 MNHNY and CDR2 SVGAGI (reference sequence). Trimming removed 11 bases from V and 2 bases from J, with 16 bases in between. This CDR3 contains 13 residues. Study observations and caveats: Despite large depth, rarefaction showed incomplete sorted-subset sequencing.

CD4+ cells were split into CD45RA+ naive and CD45RA-negative memory subsets. Libraries were prepared by immunoSEQ multiplex PCR; TCRdb keeps only in-frame clonotypes and omits some of them. The sample shows approximately 240,000 clones, 50% to 75% of them seen only once. This receptor was obtained from a man aged 30-40 years in good health. The source material was memory CD4+ T cells sorted from blood. Regarding subset: CD45RA-negative fraction. V and J are TRBV6-6 and TRBJ2-7; unclear D gene. CDR3 coding DNA: TGTGCCCCCCTCAGGAACAGAACCTACGAGCAGTACTTC. It specifies CAPLRNRTYEQYF.